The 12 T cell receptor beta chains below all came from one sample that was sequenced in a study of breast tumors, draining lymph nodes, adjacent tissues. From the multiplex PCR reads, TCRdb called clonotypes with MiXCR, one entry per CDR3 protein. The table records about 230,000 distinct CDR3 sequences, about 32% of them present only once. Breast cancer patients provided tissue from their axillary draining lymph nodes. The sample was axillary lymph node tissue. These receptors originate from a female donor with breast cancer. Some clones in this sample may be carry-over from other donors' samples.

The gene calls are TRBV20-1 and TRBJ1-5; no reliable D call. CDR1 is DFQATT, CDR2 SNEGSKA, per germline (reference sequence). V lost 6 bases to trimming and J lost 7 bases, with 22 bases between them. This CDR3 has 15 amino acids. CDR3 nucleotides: TGCAGTGCCGGACTAGCGGGAGTCAGCGAGCAGCCCCAGCATTTT. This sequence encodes CSAGLAGVSEQPQHF.

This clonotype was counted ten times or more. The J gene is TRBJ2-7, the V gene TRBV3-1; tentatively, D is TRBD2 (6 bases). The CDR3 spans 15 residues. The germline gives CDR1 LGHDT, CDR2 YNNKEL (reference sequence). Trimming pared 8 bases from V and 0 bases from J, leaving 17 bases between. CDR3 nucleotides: TGTGCCAGCTCGGGTGCCGGGGGATACTCCTACGAGCAGTACTTC. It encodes CASSGAGGYSYEQYF.

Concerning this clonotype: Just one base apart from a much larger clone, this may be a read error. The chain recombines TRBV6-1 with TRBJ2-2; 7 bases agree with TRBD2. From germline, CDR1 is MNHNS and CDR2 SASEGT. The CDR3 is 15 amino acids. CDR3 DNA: TGTGCCGGCAGCTCGGGGGGAGCGGGTGGGGGGGAGCTGTTTTTT. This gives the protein CAGSSGGAGGGELFF.

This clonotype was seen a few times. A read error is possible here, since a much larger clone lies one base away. The CDR3 protein is CASGLEQGLGEQFF. Here the CDR3 DNA reads TGTGCCAGCGGCTTGGAACAGGGGTTGGGTGAGCAGTTCTTC. This chain links TRBV5-6 with TRBJ2-1; 7 positions match TRBD1. The CDR3 length is 14 residues. The V gene's germline CDR1 is SGHDT and CDR2 YYEEEE.

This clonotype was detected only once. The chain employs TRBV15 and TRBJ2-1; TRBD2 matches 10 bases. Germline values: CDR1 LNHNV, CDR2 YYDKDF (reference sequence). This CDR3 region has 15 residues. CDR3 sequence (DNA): TGTGCTCCCCGGGCTAGCGGGGGATCCTACAATGAGCAGTTCTTC. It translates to CAPRASGGSYNEQFF. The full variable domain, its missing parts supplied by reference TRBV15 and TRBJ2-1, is DAMVIQNPRYQVTQFGKPVTLSCSQTLNHNVMYWYQQKSSQAPKLLFHYYDKDFNNEADTPDNFQSRRPNTSFCFLDIRSPGLGDTAMYLCAPRASGGSYNEQFFGPGTRLTVL.

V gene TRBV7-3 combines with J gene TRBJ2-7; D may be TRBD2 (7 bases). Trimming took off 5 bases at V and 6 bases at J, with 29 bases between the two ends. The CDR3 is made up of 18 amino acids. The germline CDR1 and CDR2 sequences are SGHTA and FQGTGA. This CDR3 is CASSKPGRTSGGGGEQYF. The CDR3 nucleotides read TGTGCCAGCAGCAAACCGGGACGGACCTCTGGGGGAGGGGGCGAGCAGTACTTC.

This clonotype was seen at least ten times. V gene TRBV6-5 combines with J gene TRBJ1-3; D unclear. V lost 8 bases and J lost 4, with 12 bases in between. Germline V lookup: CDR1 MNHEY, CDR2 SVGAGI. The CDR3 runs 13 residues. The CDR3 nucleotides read TGTGCCAGCTTTCGTGGCAGCGGAAACACCATATATTTT. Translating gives CASFRGSGNTIYF.

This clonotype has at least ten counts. CDR3: CASSLRGGTNEKLFF. CDR3 coding DNA: TGTGCCAGCAGCCTGCGCGGTGGCACTAATGAAAAACTGTTTTTT. This chain joins TRBV5-6 and TRBJ1-4; D not certain. Germline CDR1 reads SGHDT; CDR2 reads YYEEEE. V was shortened by 4 bases and J by 2 bases, with 12 bases between the two germline ends. The CDR3 contains 15 residues.

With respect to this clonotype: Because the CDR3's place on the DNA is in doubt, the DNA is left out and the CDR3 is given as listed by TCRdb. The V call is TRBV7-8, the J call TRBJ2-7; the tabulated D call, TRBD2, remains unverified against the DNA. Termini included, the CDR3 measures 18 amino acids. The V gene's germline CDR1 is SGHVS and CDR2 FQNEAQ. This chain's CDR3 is CASSFYICSARVPYEQYF.

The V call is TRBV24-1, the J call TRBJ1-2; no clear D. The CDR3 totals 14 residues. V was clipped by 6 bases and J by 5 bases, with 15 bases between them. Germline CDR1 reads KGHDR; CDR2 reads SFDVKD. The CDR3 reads CATSPPGEGYGYTF. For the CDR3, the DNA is TGTGCCACCAGTCCCCCGGGTGAGGGATATGGCTACACCTTC.

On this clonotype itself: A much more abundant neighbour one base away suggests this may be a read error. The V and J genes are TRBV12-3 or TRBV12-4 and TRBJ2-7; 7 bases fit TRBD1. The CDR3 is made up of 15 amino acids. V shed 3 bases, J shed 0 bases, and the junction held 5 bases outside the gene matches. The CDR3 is CASSFGGQVSYEQYF. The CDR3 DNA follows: TGTGCCAGCAGTTTCGGTGGACAGGTCTCCTACGAGCAGTACTTC.

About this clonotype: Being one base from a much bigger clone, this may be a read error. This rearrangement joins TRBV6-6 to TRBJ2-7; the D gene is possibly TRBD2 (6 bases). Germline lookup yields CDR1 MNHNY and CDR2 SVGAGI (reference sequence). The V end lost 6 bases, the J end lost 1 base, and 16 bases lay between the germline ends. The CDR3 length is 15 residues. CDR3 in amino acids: CASSYPLGGSYEQYF. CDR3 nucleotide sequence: TGTGCCAGCAGCTACCCCCTTGGGGGGTCCTACGAGCAGTACTTC.